These 28 T cell receptor beta chains were all obtained from the same sample, sequenced in a study of cytomegalovirus exposure and HLA in healthy donors. Primers: 60 Vbeta forward and 13 Jbeta reverse. TCRdb keeps only in-frame clones here, not all; method: immunoSEQ multiplex PCR. The table records some 100,000 clones, 60% to 75% of them present only once. The specimen was PBMCs. These receptors were obtained from a woman aged 40-49 years in good health and CMV-seronegative.

The chain employs TRBV5-8 and TRBJ2-7, with 7 bases identical to TRBD1. The V gene end was trimmed by 4 bases and the J gene end by 5 bases; junction bases not matched to a gene: 12. The germline gives CDR1 SGHTS, CDR2 YDEGEE. The CDR3 has 15 residues. The CDR3 DNA follows: TGTGCCAGCAGCCTTGCGGCGACAGGGATCCACGAGCAGTACTTC. As protein: CASSLAATGIHEQYF.

This chain links TRBV13 with TRBJ2-5; 10 bases match TRBD2. The junction had 6 bases not matched to a gene; V was cut back by 6 bases and J by 2 bases. Germline V CDR1 and CDR2: PRHDT, FYEKMQ (reference sequence). The length of the CDR3 is 15 residues. Written as DNA, the CDR3 is TGTGCCAGCAGTATCCTAGCGGGGGTACAAGAGACCCAGTACTTC. The encoded protein is CASSILAGVQETQYF.

The genes are TRBV5-1 and TRBJ2-3, with 9 bases lining up with TRBD2. The CDR3 runs to 15 residues. The V gene's germline CDR1 is SGHRS and CDR2 YFSETQ. V shed 1 base and J 8 bases; nucleotides not matched to a gene: 8. The CDR3 protein is CASSLRLAAGGTQYF. Here the CDR3 DNA reads TGCGCCAGCAGCTTGAGACTAGCGGCGGGAGGTACGCAGTATTTT. The full variable domain, completed using reference TRBV5-1 and TRBJ2-3, is KAGVTQTPRYLIKTRGQQVTLSCSPISGHRSVSWYQQTPGQGLQFLFEYFSETQRNKGNFPGRFSGRQFSNSRSEMNVSTLELGDSALYLCASSLRLAAGGTQYFGPGTRLTVL.

The chain carries TRBV11-2 and TRBJ2-3, with TRBD1 as a possible D gene (6 bases). The V end lost 3 bases, the J end lost 2 bases, and 9 bases lay between the germline ends. The CDR3 is made up of 14 amino acids. CDR1 and CDR2 from the germline V gene are SGHAT and FQNNGV. CDR3 amino acids: CASSLRGTTDTQYF. CDR3 nucleotide sequence: TGTGCCAGCAGCTTGAGGGGGACCACAGATACGCAGTATTTT.

About this clone: Distinct nucleotide sequences in the sample also encode this CDR3. The V and J genes are TRBV7-9 and TRBJ2-1; no clear D. Looked up from germline, CDR1 is SEHNR and CDR2 is FQNEAQ (reference sequence). This CDR3 region has 14 residues. Trimming took off 0 bases at V and 0 bases at J, with 3 bases between the two ends. The chain's CDR3 is CASSLASSYNEQFF. Written as DNA, the CDR3 is TGTGCCAGCAGCTTAGCGAGCTCCTACAATGAGCAGTTCTTC.

This rearrangement joins TRBV6-5 to TRBJ2-2; 8 bases line up with TRBD2. V shed 4 bases, J shed 3 bases, and the junction held 4 bases outside the gene matches. The CDR3 consists of 15 residues. Per germline, CDR1 MNHEY and CDR2 SVGAGI. The CDR3 DNA is TGTGCCAGCAGTTCCCCGCGGGGGGACACCGGGGAGCTGTTTTTT. It specifies CASSSPRGDTGELFF.

V is TRBV19 and J is TRBJ1-3; the match to TRBD1 covers 7 bases. The CDR3 spans 14 residues. Unmatched junction bases numbered 5, after V lost 9 bases and J lost 0 bases. The germline CDR1 and CDR2 sequences are LNHDA and SQIVND (reference sequence). In DNA form, the CDR3 reads TGTGCCAGCAGAGACAGGGTCTCTGGAAACACCATATATTTT. Translating gives CASRDRVSGNTIYF. Combining the CDR3 with reference TRBV19 and TRBJ1-3 gives the whole variable domain DGGITQSPKYLFRKEGQNVTLSCEQNLNHDAMYWYRQDPGQGLRLIYYSQIVNDFQKGDIAEGYSVSREKKESFPLTVTSAQKNPTAFYLCASRDRVSGNTIYFGEGSWLTVV.

Here the CDR3 DNA reads TGCGCCAGCCAGGGGTACAATGAGCAGTTCTTC. This translates into CASQGYNEQFF. This sequence joins TRBV23-1 and TRBJ2-1; TRBD1 might be the D (6 bases). TRBV23-1 is an ORF, and what it does is uncertain. Trimming shortened V by 8 bases and J by 4 bases, and 6 bases separated the two germline ends. This CDR3 is 11 amino acids long.

A few counts support this clone. The chain joins TRBV10-1 to TRBJ2-1; TRBD2 agrees at 12 bases. This CDR3 is built from 19 residues. The trim removed 1 base at V and 7 bases at J, leaving 14 bases unmatched. Germline V gene lookup returns CDR1 WNHNN and CDR2 SYGVQD (reference sequence). Written as DNA, the CDR3 is TGCGCCAGCAGTGAGTTTCAACCGACTAGCGGGAGATTAGGAAATGAGCAGTTCTTC. Protein sequence: CASSEFQPTSGRLGNEQFF.

The genes are TRBV19 and TRBJ1-2; TRBD1 agrees at 9 bases. This CDR3 contains 13 residues. Per germline, CDR1 LNHDA and CDR2 SQIVND (reference sequence). The ends lost 5 bases at V and 7 bases at J; junction bases unmatched: 5. DNA of the CDR3: TGTGCCAGTAGTCCGGGACAGGGAGGTGGCTACACCTTC. It codes for CASSPGQGGGYTF.

V usage is TRBV19 and J usage is TRBJ1-2; D possibly corresponds to TRBD1 (6 bases). Germline V lookup: CDR1 LNHDA, CDR2 SQIVND (reference sequence). With 5 bases removed from V and 5 bases from J, the gap between germline ends came to 15 bases. This CDR3 comprises 14 residues. The CDR3, as DNA: TGTGCCAGTAGTTACCGGACAGCCTTGTATGGCTACACCTTC. Protein product: CASSYRTALYGYTF.

The genes are TRBV4-1 and TRBJ1-3; D is unresolved. Looked up from germline, CDR1 is MGHRA and CDR2 is YSYEKL. Trimming removed 5 bases from V and 0 bases from J, with 11 bases in between. The CDR3 extends over 15 amino acids. The CDR3 sequence is CASSMERSSGNTIYF. The CDR3 DNA sequence: TGCGCCAGCAGCATGGAGCGGAGCTCTGGAAACACCATATATTTT.

CDR3 loop: CASSEGKNTEAFF. The CDR3 DNA reads as TGTGCCAGCAGTGAAGGTAAGAACACTGAAGCTTTCTTT. The chain links TRBV6-1 to TRBJ1-1; D unclear. Germline V lookup: CDR1 MNHNS, CDR2 SASEGT. CDR3 length: 13 residues. The V end lost 1 base, the J end lost 1 base, and 4 bases lay between the germline ends.

This clone was counted only a few times. Other DNA sequences in this specimen translate into the identical CDR3. V gene TRBV5-1 combines with J gene TRBJ2-1; a possible D gene is TRBD2 (6 bases). The CDR3 loop spans 13 amino acids. V was trimmed by 0 bases and J by 7 bases, leaving 8 bases between them. Germline assignment: CDR1 SGHRS and CDR2 YFSETQ. CDR3 residues: CASSLAGENEQFF. The CDR3 DNA reads as TGCGCCAGCAGCTTGGCGGGGGAGAATGAGCAGTTCTTC.

This chain links TRBV18 with TRBJ2-3, with 7 positions matching TRBD2. V trimming: 3 bases; J trimming: 0 bases; junction bases outside the gene matches: 3. The CDR3 length is 15 residues. CDR1 KGHSH and CDR2 LQKENI come from the germline V gene. The CDR3 protein is CASSPGGSSTDTQYF. For the CDR3, the DNA is TGTGCCAGCTCACCGGGGGGGTCTAGCACAGATACGCAGTATTTT. Complete variable domain (other parts from reference TRBV18 and TRBJ2-3): NAGVMQNPRHLVRRRGQEARLRCSPMKGHSHVYWYRQLPEEGLKFMVYLQKENIIDESGMPKERFSAEFPKEGPSILRIQQVVRGDSAAYFCASSPGGSSTDTQYFGPGTRLTVL.

The chain links TRBV7-9 to TRBJ2-2; 16 bases line up with TRBD2. CDR3 length: 17 amino acids. With 5 bases clipped from V and 6 bases from J, the junction kept 6 bases outside the gene matches. The V gene's germline CDR1 is SEHNR and CDR2 FQNEAQ (reference sequence). The CDR3 here is CASSGPGTSGRAGELFF. CDR3 nucleotides: TGTGCCAGCAGCGGACCCGGGACTAGCGGGAGGGCCGGGGAGCTGTTTTTT.

The CDR3 region has the DNA TGTGCCTGGAGCGGGGGTAATTACGAGCAGTACTTC. Its protein is CAWSGGNYEQYF. The V gene is TRBV30, the J gene TRBJ2-7; perhaps TRBD2 as D (6 bases). The CDR3 contains 12 residues. The V gene's germline CDR1 is GTSNPN and CDR2 SVGIG (reference sequence). The V end lost 3 bases, the J end lost 4 bases, and 10 bases lay between the germline ends.

The CDR3 region has the DNA TGCGCCAGCAGCTTGGGGGACAGAACCACTGAAGCTTTCTTT. Translated, it gives CASSLGDRTTEAFF. The chain carries TRBV5-1 and TRBJ1-1; 7 bases are a match to TRBD1. The CDR3 is 14 amino acids. Germline V gives CDR1 SGHRS, CDR2 YFSETQ. Trimming removed 0 bases from V and 4 bases from J; junction bases left unmatched: 3.

This chain connects TRBV14 to TRBJ1-3; maybe TRBD1 (5 bases). CDR3 size: 16 residues. Germline CDR1 and CDR2: SGHDN and FVKESK. Trimming took 0 bases from V and 6 from J, leaving 15 bases between them. The CDR3 region has the DNA TGTGCCAGCAGCCAAGAATGGAATGGACACCTAAACACCATATATTTT. This sequence encodes CASSQEWNGHLNTIYF.

V is TRBV6-1 and J is TRBJ2-7, with D possibly being TRBD2 (6 bases). Deletions cut 6 bases from V and 3 bases from J, with 15 bases between. The CDR3 runs to 14 residues. CDR1 is MNHNS and CDR2 is SASEGT in the germline V gene. CDR3 sequence: CASRPGTVVYEQYF. The CDR3 DNA reads as TGTGCCAGCAGGCCCGGGACTGTGGTCTACGAGCAGTACTTC.

The rearrangement joins TRBV5-1 to TRBJ2-7; a possible D gene is TRBD1 (6 bases). The V end was cut by 0 bases, the J end by 4 bases, with 17 bases between. The length of the CDR3 is 16 residues. CDR1 and CDR2 from the germline V gene are SGHRS and YFSETQ. The CDR3 spells CASSLDGQSGNYEQYF. CDR3 DNA sequence: TGCGCCAGCAGCTTGGATGGACAGAGTGGCAATTACGAGCAGTACTTC.

The rearrangement links TRBV6-4 to TRBJ2-3; D is perhaps TRBD2 (5 bases). V was trimmed by 4 bases and J by 0 bases, leaving 8 bases between them. CDR1 is MRHNA and CDR2 is SNTAGT in the germline V gene. The CDR3 is 14 residues long. CDR3 coding DNA: TGTGCCAGCAGTGTCGGGGAAAGCACAGATACGCAGTATTTT. This codes for CASSVGESTDTQYF.

This chain joins TRBV18 and TRBJ2-1; 9 nucleotides match TRBD2. The V and J ends lost 5 bases and 7 bases, in that order; junction bases with no gene match: 9. This CDR3 region has 15 residues. Germline-derived CDR1 and CDR2 are KGHSH and LQKENI. Here the CDR3 reads CASSSLAGSYNEQFF. CDR3 nucleotides: TGTGCCAGCTCATCGCTAGCGGGGTCTTATAATGAGCAGTTCTTC.

The chain uses TRBV4-3 and TRBJ2-3; D uncertain. Germline values: CDR1 LGHNA, CDR2 YSLEER. The V gene lost 0 bases and the J gene lost 6 bases, with 13 bases spanning the gap. The CDR3 contains 15 residues. The CDR3 sequence is CASSQDFKERDTQYF. CDR3 in DNA: TGCGCCAGCAGCCAAGACTTTAAGGAGAGGGATACGCAGTATTTT.

This chain connects TRBV6-5 to TRBJ2-7; tentative D call: TRBD1 (5 bases). This CDR3 has 14 residues. Trimming pared 5 bases from V and 6 bases from J, leaving 17 bases between. CDR1 is MNHEY, CDR2 SVGAGI, per germline. CDR3 sequence reads: CASSVSSLRGEQYF. CDR3 DNA: TGTGCCAGCAGTGTTTCGAGCCTTAGGGGCGAGCAGTACTTC.

This clone turned up a few times. Here the CDR3 DNA reads TGTGCCAGTTCTTCTAGCGGGAGGGCCCACGAGCAGTACTTC. Its protein product is CASSSSGRAHEQYF. The rearrangement joins TRBV19 to TRBJ2-7; 12 bases match TRBD2. Per the germline V gene, CDR1 is LNHDA and CDR2 is SQIVND (reference sequence). V was clipped by 8 bases and J by 5 bases; unmatched bases: 7. This CDR3 is built from 14 residues.

This clone was observed a handful of times. J is TRBJ2-1 and V is TRBV30; perhaps TRBD2 as D (5 bases). CDR3 length: 14 amino acids. Trimming stripped 1 base from V and 2 bases from J, with 9 bases between. Germline V CDR1 and CDR2: GTSNPN, SVGIG (reference sequence). The chain's CDR3 is CAWSAGVAYNEQFF. The DNA of the CDR3 is TGTGCCTGGAGTGCCGGGGTCGCCTACAATGAGCAGTTCTTC. Variable domain in full (rest from reference TRBV30 and TRBJ2-1): SQTIHQWPATLVQPVGSPLSLECTVEGTSNPNLYWYRQAAGRGLQLLFYSVGIGQISSEVPQNLSASRPQDRQFILSSKKLLLSDSGFYLCAWSAGVAYNEQFFGPGTRLTVL.

In its sample, this clone was seen a few times. V usage is TRBV6-1 and J usage is TRBJ1-5; the D is unclear. CDR3 length equals 15 residues. Between the trimmed V and J ends, which lost 2 bases and 6 bases, there was a span of 14 bases. Germline values: CDR1 MNHNS, CDR2 SASEGT. As DNA, the CDR3 is TGTGCCAGCAGTGAAACCGGTCGCGTGCGTCAGCCCCAGCATTTT. Translation gives CASSETGRVRQPQHF.